This TCR beta chain was profiled in a study of siplizumab effects on memory and regulatory T cells. Study-level points and caveats: Siplizumab cultures yielded proliferating Tregs whose suppressive function was not confirmed. Naive T cells looked more diverse than memory cells and looked like major alloresponse contributors. No naive or memory phenotype could be assigned to roughly 80-97% of proliferating clones.

TCRdb keeps only in-frame clones here, not all; method: immunoSEQ multiplex PCR. The table has 45,000 to 50,000 clones, more than 75% seen once. Unstimulated naive, memory, effector memory and TEMRA subsets were also sequenced, drawn from a few donor pairs. As for this clone: Its antigen is not known.

The sequenced sample was naive CD8+ T cells sorted from blood. This clonotype was obtained from a human donor in good health.

CDR3 sequence reads: CASSLGGQVGTYEQYF. The CDR3 DNA reads TGCGCCAGCAGCTTGGGGGGACAGGTAGGAACCTACGAGCAGTACTTC. V and J are TRBV5-1 and TRBJ2-7; 8 nucleotides line up with TRBD1. The CDR3 has 16 residues. From germline, CDR1 is SGHRS and CDR2 YFSETQ. V lost 0 bases, J lost 2 bases, and 7 bases stayed unmatched.